Listed below are T cell receptor beta chains from one sample, sequenced in a study of OX40 agonist ivuxolimab in advanced cancers. Only in-frame clones appear in the TCRdb table, and some are missing; sequencing was by immunoSEQ multiplex PCR. The table has under 100,000 clones, 80% to 90% seen once. Sequencing was performed on CD4+ or CD8+ T cells sorted from blood, taken in a trial of the OX40 agonist ivuxolimab. The receptors originated from an adult with an advanced solid tumor such as melanoma, head and neck, liver or kidney cancer. CDR3s include the opening cysteine and the closing phenylalanine or tryptophan. Fields, in order: D gene, V gene, clone size, J gene, CDR3 length, CDR3 DNA, CDR3 protein. The D gene is left open where the match is weak. The size of a clone is reported for some rows only, either as once, few or many, or as a class for expanded clones.

.	TRBV7-2	.	TRBJ1-4	14	TGTGCCAGCAGCCTCGTTGCAGGGCAGGAAAAACTGTTTTTT	CASSLVAGQEKLFF
TRBD2	TRBV14	.	TRBJ2-7	15	TGTGCCAGCAGCCTCGGGACTAGTCGCGGCTACGAGCAGTACTTC	CASSLGTSRGYEQYF
TRBD2	TRBV10-1	.	TRBJ2-7	13	TGCGCCAGCAGTGGCCAGGGAGGGGACGAGCAGTACTTC	CASSGQGGDEQYF
TRBD2	TRBV11-2	.	TRBJ2-7	17	TGTGCCAGCAGCTTACCTGCTGGACTAGCGGGAGGTTACGAGCAGTACTTC	CASSLPAGLAGGYEQYF
TRBD2	TRBV19	.	TRBJ2-7	14	TGTGCCAGTGGGGCAGCGGGAGGACACTACGAGCAGTACTTC	CASGAAGGHYEQYF
.	TRBV5-1	.	TRBJ2-7	12	TGCGCCAGCAGCTTGAGGGGCTACGAGCAGTACTTC	CASSLRGYEQYF
TRBD2	TRBV4-2	.	TRBJ2-3	15	TGTGCCAGCAGCCTAGGACTAGCGGGAGCAGATACGCAGTATTTT	CASSLGLAGADTQYF
.	TRBV30	.	TRBJ2-2	12	TGTGCCTGGAGTGGTGCCACCGGGGAGCTGTTTTTT	CAWSGATGELFF
TRBD1	TRBV7-3	.	TRBJ2-7	15	TGTGCCAGCAGCCCCAATTCGGGACAGCCGTACGAGCAGTACTTC	CASSPNSGQPYEQYF
.	TRBV18	.	TRBJ1-1	14	TGTGCCAGCTCTAAGACAGAGATGAACACTGAAGCTTTCTTT	CASSKTEMNTEAFF
.	TRBV11-2	.	TRBJ2-7	11	TGTGCCAGCAGCTTGACCTACGAGCAGTACTTC	CASSLTYEQYF
.	TRBV6-6	once	TRBJ1-2	13	TGTGCCAGCAGCTCTGGGACGCACTATGGCTACACCTTC	CASSSGTHYGYTF
.	TRBV11-2	.	TRBJ2-2	15	TGTGCCAGCAGCCCAGTGGTAGGGTGGGCCGGGGAGCTGTTTTTT	CASSPVVGWAGELFF
TRBD2	TRBV2	once	TRBJ2-5	17	TGTGCCAGCAGTGGGACTAGCGGGAGGTTGGGGCAAGAGACCCAGTACTTC	CASSGTSGRLGQETQYF
.	TRBV27	.	TRBJ2-1	14	TGTGCCAGCACACTGACCGGGGGTTTAAATGAGCAGTTCTTC	CASTLTGGLNEQFF
.	TRBV12-5	.	TRBJ1-5	15	TGTGCTAGTGGCCCCGGACAGAAAGGGGGTCAGCCCCAGCATTTT	CASGPGQKGGQPQHF
.	TRBV19	.	TRBJ1-6	13	TGTGCCAGTTCGGACAGTCCCGGGTCACCCCTCCACTTT	CASSDSPGSPLHF
.	TRBV10-3	.	TRBJ2-7	12	TGTGCCATCAGTGATCTCAGCGACGAGCAGTACTTC	CAISDLSDEQYF
TRBD2	TRBV6-5	.	TRBJ2-2	14	TGTGCCAGCGGGGGGACTAGCAGCGCCGGGGAGCTGTTTTTT	CASGGTSSAGELFF
.	TRBV6-5	.	TRBJ1-1	14	TGTGCCAGCAGTTATGGAGGGGCAGGGAAGAAAGCTTTCTTT	CASSYGGAGKKAFF
TRBD1	TRBV7-3	few	TRBJ2-2	14	TGTGCCAGCAGCACAGGGGGTGGAACCGGGGAGCTGTTTTTT	CASSTGGGTGELFF
.	TRBV5-1	once	TRBJ2-4	15	TGCGCCAGCAGCTATGCCCCAGGGTCCAAAAACATTCAGTACTTC	CASSYAPGSKNIQYF
.	TRBV18	.	TRBJ2-7	14	TGTGCCAGCTCACCCGACGGCTCCGCCTACGAGCAGTACTTC	CASSPDGSAYEQYF
TRBD1	TRBV5-1	.	TRBJ1-6	15	TGCGCCAGCAGTTACCAGGGACAGTTAAATTCACCCCTCCACTTT	CASSYQGQLNSPLHF
TRBD1	TRBV5-8	few	TRBJ2-7	15	TGTGCCAGCAGCCCCCGCTGGACAGGGTTAGGCGAGCAGTACTTC	CASSPRWTGLGEQYF
.	TRBV11-3	.	TRBJ2-1	13	TGTGCCAGCAGCTCATCCACAGGAGGTGAGCAGTTCTTC	CASSSSTGGEQFF
TRBD1	TRBV29-1	.	TRBJ2-7	16	TGCAGCGTTTGGGGGACAGGGGGTCATAGCCCCTACGAGCAGTACTTC	CSVWGTGGHSPYEQYF
.	TRBV6-1	.	TRBJ2-1	14	TGTGCCAGCAGTGAATGGGGATTAGGCAATGAGCAGTTCTTC	CASSEWGLGNEQFF
TRBD1	TRBV10-2	.	TRBJ1-2	13	TGCGCCAGCAGTGGAGCAGGGGGCTATGGCTACACCTTC	CASSGAGGYGYTF
.	TRBV7-3	.	TRBJ1-2	13	TGTGCCAGCAGCTTATCGGCAGGGTATGGCTACACCTTC	CASSLSAGYGYTF
TRBD2	TRBV10-3	.	TRBJ2-3	15	TGTGCCATCAAGGGGACTAGCGGGAGCACAGATACGCAGTATTTT	CAIKGTSGSTDTQYF
TRBD2	TRBV29-1	.	TRBJ2-1	17	TGCAGCGTCATCGTCCGACTAGCGGGAGCATCCTACAATGAGCAGTTCTTC	CSVIVRLAGASYNEQFF
.	TRBV30	.	TRBJ2-7	12	TGTGCCTGGGGCCAGACACACTACGAGCAGTACTTC	CAWGQTHYEQYF
.	TRBV5-1	.	TRBJ2-3	17	TGCGCCAGCAGCTTGGAGGGGGTCAGGCCTATCACAGATACGCAGTATTTT	CASSLEGVRPITDTQYF
.	TRBV28	.	TRBJ2-2	17	TGTGCCAGCAGCCCCACCAGCAGGTCTCAGTCCTACGGGGAGCTGTTTTTT	CASSPTSRSQSYGELFF
TRBD1	TRBV7-9	.	TRBJ1-1	13	TGTGCCATCCCGGGACAGAAGAACACTGAAGCTTTCTTT	CAIPGQKNTEAFF
.	TRBV7-2	.	TRBJ2-3	11	TGTGCCAGCAGCCCGACAGATACGCAGTATTTT	CASSPTDTQYF
TRBD2	TRBV27	few	TRBJ2-5	13	TGTGCCAGCAGAAGGCTGCGGGGGGAGACCCAGTACTTC	CASRRLRGETQYF
.	TRBV10-1	.	TRBJ2-4	16	TGCGCCAGCAGTGCCGGGACCACTAGGGGAAAAAACATTCAGTACTTC	CASSAGTTRGKNIQYF
TRBD2	TRBV5-6	.	TRBJ2-7	18	TGTGCCAGCAGCGAGGGTGGGTTAGCGGGAGGCTTCTCCTACGAGCAGTACTTC	CASSEGGLAGGFSYEQYF
.	TRBV7-9	.	TRBJ1-2	14	TGTGCCAGCAGCCCGGGCAGGTCCTCGGATGGCTACACCTTC	CASSPGRSSDGYTF
TRBD1	TRBV7-2	.	TRBJ1-5	15	TGTGCCAGCAGCTTCAGACAGGGGGATGGCCAGCCCCAGCATTTT	CASSFRQGDGQPQHF
.	TRBV7-2	.	TRBJ1-3	14	TGTGCCAGCAGCTTAGCGCGGGCTGGAAACACCATATATTTT	CASSLARAGNTIYF
.	TRBV4-3	.	TRBJ1-6	19	TGCGCCAGCAGCCAACAGGGACCGACCATACCCCCTTCCTTTTCACCCCTCCACTTT	CASSQQGPTIPPSFSPLHF
.	TRBV7-2	.	TRBJ2-1	13	TGTGCCAGCAGCTTAACAGGGACTGTACAACAGTTCTTC	CASSLTGTVQQFF
.	TRBV7-2	once	TRBJ1-2	17	TGTGCCAGCAGCTCCAACGCGGCTAGCGGGGGGAAGTATGGCTACACCTTC	CASSSNAASGGKYGYTF
.	TRBV29-1	.	TRBJ1-2	14	TGCAGCGTTGGCCGACTCGGAGCTAACTATGGCTACACCTTC	CSVGRLGANYGYTF
.	TRBV11-2	.	TRBJ1-2	13	TGTGCCAGCAGTCTGACATCTAACTATGGCTACACCTTC	CASSLTSNYGYTF
.	TRBV19	once	TRBJ2-1	15	TGTGCCAGTAGTATAGCTCAAGCGAAAGGGGGTGAGCAGTTCTTC	CASSIAQAKGGEQFF
.	TRBV13	.	TRBJ1-5	16	TGTGCCAGCAGCTCTTCCCTGGGGGGGGATTATCAGCCCCAGCATTTT	CASSSSLGGDYQPQHF